Listed here are 15 T cell receptor beta chains from one sample, sequenced in a study of cytomegalovirus exposure and HLA in healthy donors. 60 Vbeta and 13 Jbeta primers were used in PCR. Clones were sequenced by immunoSEQ multiplex PCR, and TCRdb holds only the in-frame ones, with some missing. The sample carries fewer than 200,000 clones, approximately 72% recorded once. The sequenced sample consisted of PBMCs. These TCRs come from a female donor in good health and CMV-seronegative.

This rearrangement joins TRBV15 to TRBJ2-2, with D possibly TRBD1 on 6 matching bases. The germline V and J ends were trimmed by 3 bases and 6 bases, with 23 bases remaining between them. Germline values: CDR1 LNHNV, CDR2 YYDKDF (reference sequence). This CDR3 contains 18 residues. In nucleotides, the CDR3 is TGTGCCACCAGCAGTCCCCCTGGGGGACAACGGTGGGCCGGGGAGCTGTTTTTT. This encodes CATSSPPGGQRWAGELFF.

In this sample, this clone turned up a few times. This chain connects TRBV4-2 to TRBJ2-7; 7 bases agree with TRBD2. J lost 3 bases, V lost 3 bases, and 5 bases had no gene match. The CDR3 is made up of 14 amino acids. The V gene's germline CDR1 is LGHNA and CDR2 YNFKEQ. This CDR3 is CASSHRLADYEQYF. CDR3 DNA sequence: TGTGCCAGCAGCCACCGGCTAGCGGACTACGAGCAGTACTTC.

The chain links TRBV5-6 to TRBJ2-1; 11 nucleotides agree with TRBD2. The length of the CDR3 is 16 residues. Trimming took 0 bases from V and 6 from J; bases not matched to a gene: 5. Germline V gene lookup returns CDR1 SGHDT and CDR2 YYEEEE. CDR3 nucleotide sequence: TGTGCCAGCAGCTTGGCAAGCCTAGCGGGGGGCAATGAGCAGTTCTTC. Translating gives CASSLASLAGGNEQFF.

This clone has just one count. This chain uses TRBV30 with TRBJ2-7; D possibly corresponds to TRBD1 (5 bases). Germline CDR1 reads GTSNPN; CDR2 reads SVGIG (reference sequence). The CDR3 is made up of 13 amino acids. Deletions cut 0 bases from V and 6 bases from J, with 12 bases between. This CDR3 reads CAWSVARQGEQYF. In nucleotides, the CDR3 is TGTGCCTGGAGTGTAGCCAGGCAGGGCGAGCAGTACTTC.

This chain uses TRBV7-8 with TRBJ2-7; TRBD2 agrees at 7 bases. Trimming cost V 5 bases and J 4 bases; bases outside gene matches: 11. Germline CDR1 SGHVS, CDR2 FQNEAQ. The CDR3 sequence is 15 residues long. CDR3 residues: CASSGGLSGVYEQYF. The CDR3 DNA sequence: TGTGCCAGCAGCGGGGGACTGAGCGGGGTTTACGAGCAGTACTTC.

This clone is a singleton in its sample. The chain combines TRBV4-2 with TRBJ2-1; 7 bases agree with TRBD1. The CDR3 runs to 16 residues. The ends lost 2 bases at V and 6 bases at J; junction bases unmatched: 10. Germline V gene lookup returns CDR1 LGHNA and CDR2 YNFKEQ. This CDR3 is CASSQTTGFLVNEQFF. The DNA for the CDR3 is TGTGCCAGCAGCCAAACGACAGGGTTTTTGGTCAATGAGCAGTTCTTC.

The chain uses TRBV13 and TRBJ2-3; 14 bases map to TRBD2. CDR1 PRHDT and CDR2 FYEKMQ come from the germline V gene (reference sequence). This CDR3 spans 16 amino acids. V lost 0 bases and J lost 6; bases outside the gene matches: 2. The CDR3 sequence is CASSLGGLAGGDTQYF. The CDR3, as DNA: TGTGCCAGCAGCTTAGGCGGACTAGCGGGAGGTGATACGCAGTATTTT.

This chain uses TRBV19 with TRBJ2-7; 10 bases fit TRBD2. Germline CDR1 and CDR2: LNHDA and SQIVND (reference sequence). The J segment lost 7 bases and the V segment lost 3 bases, leaving 12 bases of the junction unmatched. The CDR3 contains 16 residues. CDR3 nucleotides: TGTGCCAGTAGTATTATGGGGCTAGCGGGAGATCGAGAGCAGTACTTC. This gives the protein CASSIMGLAGDREQYF.

This clone was counted a few times. The chain joins TRBV5-6 to TRBJ1-2, with 7 bases aligning to TRBD1. CDR3 length: 15 residues. CDR1 is SGHDT, CDR2 YYEEEE, per germline. V was clipped by 4 bases and J by 4 bases; unmatched bases: 10. The CDR3 DNA follows: TGTGCCAGCAGCCTTACAGGGGCCAACTTCTATGGCTACACCTTC. Its translation is CASSLTGANFYGYTF.

The chain recombines TRBV6-1 with TRBJ1-5, with D perhaps matching TRBD1 (6 bases). The length of the CDR3 is 17 residues. CDR1 is MNHNS and CDR2 is SASEGT in the germline V gene. V lost 4 bases and J 2 bases, leaving 18 bases between the germline ends. The CDR3 DNA sequence: TGTGCCAGCAGTGCACGGGGACGGACAGTTGGCAATCAGCCCCAGCATTTT. Protein: CASSARGRTVGNQPQHF.

The chain has TRBV29-1 and TRBJ1-3, with TRBD1 matching over 11 bases. Germline assignment: CDR1 SQVTM and CDR2 ANQGSEA. The ends lost 6 bases at V and 4 bases at J; junction bases unmatched: 8. The CDR3 covers 15 residues. Written as DNA, the CDR3 is TGCAGCGTCCCGGACAGGGGGCCCAAGGGAAACACCATATATTTT. It encodes CSVPDRGPKGNTIYF. The whole variable domain, remainder taken from reference TRBV29-1 and TRBJ1-3, is SAVISQKPSRDICQRGTSLTIQCQVDSQVTMMFWYRQQPGQSLTLIATANQGSEATYESGFVIDKFPISRPNLTFSTLTVSNMSPEDSSIYLCSVPDRGPKGNTIYFGEGSWLTVV.

The CDR3 sequence: CASSQQVDYGYTF. The CDR3 nucleotides are TGTGCCAGCAGCCAACAGGTGGACTATGGCTACACCTTC. The chain joins TRBV4-2 to TRBJ1-2; no reliable D call. Germline CDR1 and CDR2: LGHNA and YNFKEQ. CDR3 length: 13 residues. The V end lost 2 bases, the J end lost 3 bases, and 7 bases lay between the germline ends.

The rearrangement links TRBV18 to TRBJ2-1; a weak D match, TRBD2 (5 bases). With 3 bases removed from V and 0 bases from J, the gap between germline ends came to 12 bases. The germline gives CDR1 KGHSH, CDR2 LQKENI. CDR3 length equals 16 residues. DNA of the CDR3: TGTGCCAGCTCACCTGAGACGGGGTTCTCCTACAATGAGCAGTTCTTC. As protein: CASSPETGFSYNEQFF. Drawing the rest from reference TRBV18 and TRBJ2-1, the complete variable domain is NAGVMQNPRHLVRRRGQEARLRCSPMKGHSHVYWYRQLPEEGLKFMVYLQKENIIDESGMPKERFSAEFPKEGPSILRIQQVVRGDSAAYFCASSPETGFSYNEQFFGPGTRLTVL.

This clone came up a few times. The chain has TRBV2 and TRBJ2-7, with D possibly TRBD1 on 5 matching bases. The CDR3 covers 13 residues. Germline V gene lookup returns CDR1 SNHLY and CDR2 FYNNEI. Trimming removed 4 bases at V and 5 bases at J, with 12 bases between. CDR3 DNA: TGTGCCAGCAGTGCTAGACAGTCCCACGAGCAGTACTTC. Protein: CASSARQSHEQYF.

The CDR3 DNA follows: TGTGCCAGCAGCCAGGGTCTGAGCACTGAAGCTTTCTTT. Translating it yields CASSQGLSTEAFF. The genes are TRBV7-3 and TRBJ1-1; weak D call: TRBD1 (5 bases). Trimming stripped 5 bases from V and 4 bases from J, with 11 bases between. Germline V gene sequence: CDR1 SGHTA, CDR2 FQGTGA. This CDR3 spans 13 amino acids.